Included here is one T cell receptor (beta chain) sequence, with context. This clone appeared a few times. No cognate antigen has been identified for it. No base qualities exist here, and no much larger clone lies one base off it. The data were taken from a study of T cell responses to AZD1222 COVID-19 vaccine (dated by TCRdb to about 2021). Describing the broader study: Because spike-specific TCR depth and breadth did not differ between the two schedules, AZD1222 recipients who got a second dose at roughly 4 weeks were pooled with those who got a second dose at roughly 12 weeks. A total of 240 or so trial participants underwent TCR sequencing, of whom some 200 had received two doses of AZD1222 and about 26 had received two doses of the MenACWY control vaccine. Trial participants were enrolled by age into 18-55, 56-69 and 70-plus year subgroups, with around 140, 26 and 57 TCR-sequenced participants respectively. The paper as a whole reports these results and caveats: Participants were mostly white British and included more females than males, and it was suggested by the authors that clonal diversity may have been underestimated. The whole spike protein was spanned by vaccine-associated CD4 TCRs, and dominant responses were seen in regions 160-218 and 743-854. Nearly half of unique spike-specific TCRs reportedly recognized epitopes outside regions mutated in the B.1.351 and B.1.1.7 variants. Spike-specific TCR breadth and depth rose significantly after two AZD1222 doses compared with day 0 and with MenACWY recipients. Because no day 14 peak-response samples were available, repertoires were characterized only after the peak T cell response. Only six AZD1222 recipients were SARS-CoV-2 seropositive at baseline, limiting conclusions about previously exposed vaccinees. The 56-69-year group was small, and its depth increase did not reach significance, likely because of low power.

The sample's time point, from its label and the paper: baseline before first vaccination. Vaccinee samples were obtained from the UK trials COV001 and COV002, which included a single-blind randomized controlled phase 2/3 trial of AZD1222 (ChAdOx1 nCoV-19) in healthy adults. For TCRbeta chain sequencing, PBMC samples from trial participants were taken at day 0 and at day 28 after the second dose. The CDR3 regions of human TCRbeta chains were analyzed by immunosequencing. The original methods were these. TCRs in the repertoires were compared against a reference library of SARS-CoV-2-specific TCRs that had been generated with the MIRA antigen-specificity platform. Breadth was defined as the fraction of unique TCRs that were SARS-CoV-2-associated, and depth was defined as the fraction of total T cells that were SARS-CoV-2-associated. Using the MIRA data, each spike-specific TCR was mapped to the spike region that the TCR reacts to and placed in a CD4 or CD8 class. Log10-transformed breadth and depth values were compared by one-way ANOVA with Sidak's multiple comparisons tests. The clones in this table, taken by TCRdb from immuneACCESS, are in-frame only. Not every clone is retained; where verified, under half of the shortfall comes from an unresolved V gene, and the cause of the rest is unknown. Clone size and the V and J calls come from that table; the DNA yielded D and trimming. This sample has roughly 120,000 clones in its table, and 91% of those were observed once. Of the sample, 6.5% to 9.5% falls within the top ten clones.

Sequences SGHRS (CDR1) and YFSETQ (CDR2) are obtained from the germline V gene. The CDR3 goes from the cysteine to the phenylalanine over 13 residues. Just the 39-base CDR3 DNA is kept, in frame starting at base 1. Trimming costs V 6 bases and J 1 base, and their ends lie 7 bases apart. The clonotype was recovered from an adult in good health. The V and J genes are TRBV5-1 and TRBJ2-2; TRBD1 is perhaps the D gene, given 5 matching bases. This material consisted of peripheral blood, taken on day 0 of AZD1222 vaccination. The CDR3 in this case is CASNQGNTGELFF. The nucleotides read TGCGCCAGCAACCAGGGGAACACCGGGGAGCTGTTTTTT.